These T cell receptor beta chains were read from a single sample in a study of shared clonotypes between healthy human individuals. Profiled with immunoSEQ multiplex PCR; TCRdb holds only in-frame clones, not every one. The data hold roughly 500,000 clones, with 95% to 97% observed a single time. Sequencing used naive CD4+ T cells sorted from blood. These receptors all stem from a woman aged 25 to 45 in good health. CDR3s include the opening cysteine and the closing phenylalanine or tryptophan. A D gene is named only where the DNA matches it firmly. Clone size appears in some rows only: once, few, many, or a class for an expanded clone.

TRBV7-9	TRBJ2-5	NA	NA	TGTGCCAGCAGCTTCAGTGTGGGGGGGCGCGAGTTTGAGACCCAGTACTTC	CASSFSVGGREFETQYF
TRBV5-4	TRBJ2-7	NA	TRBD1	TGTGCCAGCAGCGATCGGACAGGGACGGCCCGGGTGTACGAGCAGTACTTC	CASSDRTGTARVYEQYF
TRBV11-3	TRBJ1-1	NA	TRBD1	TGTGCCAGCAGCTTCCTAGCGGGACAGGGATGTACTGAAGCTTTCTTT	CASSFLAGQGCTEAFF
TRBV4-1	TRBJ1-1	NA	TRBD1	TGCGCCAGCAGCCAGCTCTGGGACAGGGGAGGTGAAGCTTTCTTT	CASSQLWDRGGEAFF
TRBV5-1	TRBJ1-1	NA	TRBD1	TGCGCCAGCCGACCCCAGGGGGGGAACACTGAAGCTTTCTTT	CASRPQGGNTEAFF
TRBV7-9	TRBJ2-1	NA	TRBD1	TGTGCCGAGGGGGCGCTAGACTCCAATGAGCAGTTCTTC	CAEGALDSNEQFF
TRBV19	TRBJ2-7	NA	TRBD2	TGTGCCAGTAGTACTCCGGGACTAGCAAAATACGAGCAGTACTTC	CASSTPGLAKYEQYF
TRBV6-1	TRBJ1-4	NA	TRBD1	TGTGCCACCAACAGGGACAGGGGTGGTGAAAAACTGTTTTTT	CATNRDRGGEKLFF
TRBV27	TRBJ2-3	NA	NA	TGTGCCAGCCCCAAAAGGCTTTTAGGCACAGATACGCAGTATTTT	CASPKRLLGTDTQYF
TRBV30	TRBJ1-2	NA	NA	TGTGCCTGGAGCCGTCGTTCGGCAGGGGAACTCTATGGCTACACCTTC	CAWSRRSAGELYGYTF
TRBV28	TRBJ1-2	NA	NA	TGTGCCACTTCGCTCCCCTATGGCTACACCTTC	CATSLPYGYTF
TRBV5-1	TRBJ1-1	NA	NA	TGCGCCAGCAGGGGGCAAGAGAACACTGAAGCTTTCTTT	CASRGQENTEAFF
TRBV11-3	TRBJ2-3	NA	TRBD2	TGTGCCAGCAGCCCCTCTCTTAGGGAGGGAGATACGCAGTATTTT	CASSPSLREGDTQYF
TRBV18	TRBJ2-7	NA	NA	TGTGCCAGCTCAAAGACGGAAGACTACGAGCAGTACTTC	CASSKTEDYEQYF
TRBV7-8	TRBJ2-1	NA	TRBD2	TGTGCCAGCAGCCACAGAACTGGACTAGCGGATAACAATGAGCAGTTCTTC	CASSHRTGLADNNEQFF
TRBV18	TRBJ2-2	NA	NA	TGTGCCAGCTCACCACCATCGGTGTCCACCGGGGAGCTGTTTTTT	CASSPPSVSTGELFF
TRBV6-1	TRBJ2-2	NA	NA	TGTGCCAGCAGTGAATTGATTAACACCGGGGAGCTGTTTTTT	CASSELINTGELFF
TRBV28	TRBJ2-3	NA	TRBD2	TGTGCCAGCAGCCCGCGCAGGACTAGCGGGAGCACAGATACGCAGTATTTT	CASSPRRTSGSTDTQYF
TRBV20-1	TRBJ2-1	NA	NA	TGCAGTGCTTCCGTATATGAGCAGTTCTTC	CSASVYEQFF
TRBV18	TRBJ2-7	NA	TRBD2	TGTGCCAGCTCACCCGTCGCTAGCGGGCCTTACGAGCAGTACTTC	CASSPVASGPYEQYF
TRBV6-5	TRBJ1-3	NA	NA	TGTGCCAGCAGTTACTACCCACAAGATAACACCATATATTTT	CASSYYPQDNTIYF
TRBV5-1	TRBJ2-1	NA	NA	TGCGCCAGCACCCTAGTCGTAGGGGGTAACAATGAGCAGTTCTTC	CASTLVVGGNNEQFF
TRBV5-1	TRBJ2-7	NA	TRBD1	TGCGCCAGCAGCTTGGTGCCGGGGGACAGGGCAAGCGAGCAGTACTTC	CASSLVPGDRASEQYF
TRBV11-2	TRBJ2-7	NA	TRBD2	TGTGCCAGCAGCCCGACTAGCGGCCAACCCTACGAGCAGTACTTC	CASSPTSGQPYEQYF
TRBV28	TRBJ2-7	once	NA	TGTGCCAGCAGTTTCCAGCAGGGCGCCCGGTACTTC	CASSFQQGARYF
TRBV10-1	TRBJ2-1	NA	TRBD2	TGCGCCAGCAGTGGTAATAGCGGGAGTTTTGGGCAGTTCTTC	CASSGNSGSFGQFF
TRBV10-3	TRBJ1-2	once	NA	TGTGCCATCAGTGAGCAGGTTGGCTATGGCTACACCTTC	CAISEQVGYGYTF
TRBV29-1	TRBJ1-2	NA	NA	TGCAGCGAGGGTGGTGCTGACTATGGCTACACCTTC	CSEGGADYGYTF
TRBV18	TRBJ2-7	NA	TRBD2	TGTGCCAGCTCACCGACTAGCGGCACCTACGAGCAGTACTTC	CASSPTSGTYEQYF
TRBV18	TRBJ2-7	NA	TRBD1	TGTGCCAGCTCACCACTTCCGGGACAGGGTCCCTCCTACGAGCAGTACTTC	CASSPLPGQGPSYEQYF
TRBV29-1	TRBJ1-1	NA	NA	TGCAGCGTTGGGCTTACAGGCGGAGTCATGAACACTGAAGCTTTCTTT	CSVGLTGGVMNTEAFF
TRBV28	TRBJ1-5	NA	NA	TGTGCCAGCACCTTAAGACGCGCGCTCAATCAGCCCCAGCATTTT	CASTLRRALNQPQHF
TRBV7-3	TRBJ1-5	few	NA	TGTGCCAGCAGCCCTGGGCCCAAGCAGCCCCAGCATTTT	CASSPGPKQPQHF
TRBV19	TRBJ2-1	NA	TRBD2	TGTGCCAGTAGTATGGTAGCGGGAGGAGCCTACAATGAGCAGTTCTTC	CASSMVAGGAYNEQFF
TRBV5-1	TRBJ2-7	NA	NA	TGCGCCAGCAGCTCGCTAGGATCCTACGAGCAGTACTTC	CASSSLGSYEQYF
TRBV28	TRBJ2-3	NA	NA	TGTGCCAGCAGTTTTTTGGGGGGATGGGCTAGCGGCACAGATACGCAGTATTTT	CASSFLGGWASGTDTQYF
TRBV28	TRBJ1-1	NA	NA	TGTGCCAGCAGTCCCGACACAAAGCATTATTCGGACACTGAAGCTTTCTTT	CASSPDTKHYSDTEAFF
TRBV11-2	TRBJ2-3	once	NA	TGTGCCACCGCGAGTCGTTGGGGCGCTTCAGTTGCAGATACGCAGTATTTT	CATASRWGASVADTQYF
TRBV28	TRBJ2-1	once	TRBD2	TGTGCCAGCAGTTCGGGACTAGCGGAGCAGTTCTTC	CASSSGLAEQFF
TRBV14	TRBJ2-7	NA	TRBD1	TGTGCCAGCAGCCAAGGACAGGGCAACTCCTACGAGCAGTACTTC	CASSQGQGNSYEQYF
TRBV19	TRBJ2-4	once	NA	TGTGCCAGTAGCCCCGGGGTCAGGGTTCTTTTAGCCAAAAACATTCAGTACTTC	CASSPGVRVLLAKNIQYF
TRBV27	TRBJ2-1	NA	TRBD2	TGTGCCAGCAGTTTATATTCTCGTGGGACTAGCGGGAACCATGAGCAGTTCTTC	CASSLYSRGTSGNHEQFF
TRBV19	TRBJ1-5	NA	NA	TGTGCCAGTAGTGATCCGGGATTTCAATTCGATCAGCCCCAGCATTTT	CASSDPGFQFDQPQHF
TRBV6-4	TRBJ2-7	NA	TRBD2	TGTGCCAGCACCAGCCGACCTAGCGGGAGGGCAGACGGCTCTGTCGAGCAGTACTTC	CASTSRPSGRADGSVEQYF
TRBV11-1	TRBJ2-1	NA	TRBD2	TGTGCCAGCAGCTTGGGGACTAGCGGGAGGTATGAGCAGTTCTTC	CASSLGTSGRYEQFF
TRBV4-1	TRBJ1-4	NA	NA	TGCGCCAGCAGCCCCCTCCAGGGTGAAGACCCGCGAAAACTGTTTTTT	CASSPLQGEDPRKLFF
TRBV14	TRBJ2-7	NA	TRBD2	TGTGCCAGCAGCCAAGATCTGGGGACTAGCGGGAATCGGGCCTACGAGCAGTACTTC	CASSQDLGTSGNRAYEQYF
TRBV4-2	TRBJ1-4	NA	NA	TGTGCCAGCAGCTCAGACAGCCAGGGCGAAAAACTGTTTTTT	CASSSDSQGEKLFF
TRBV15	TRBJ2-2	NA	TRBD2	TGTGCCACCAGCAGAGAATTAAGGAGCGGGATTGGCACCGGGGAGCTGTTTTTT	CATSRELRSGIGTGELFF
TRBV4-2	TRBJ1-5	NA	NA	TGTGCCAGCAGCCAAGATCGGAGCAATCAGCCCCAGCATTTT	CASSQDRSNQPQHF
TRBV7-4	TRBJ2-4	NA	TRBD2	TGTGCCAGCAGCTTAGACCGACGGCGGGAGCACAAAAACATTCAGTACTTC	CASSLDRRREHKNIQYF
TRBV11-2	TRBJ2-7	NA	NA	TGTGCCAGCAGCTTAGGCTCGGACCTCTACGAGCAGTACTTC	CASSLGSDLYEQYF
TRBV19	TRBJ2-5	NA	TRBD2	TGTGCCAGTAGTATGGGGGGACTAGCGGGAAGAGAGACCCAGTACTTC	CASSMGGLAGRETQYF
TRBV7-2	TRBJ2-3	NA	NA	TGTGCCAGCAGCTCGGGGCCCACAGATACGCAGTATTTT	CASSSGPTDTQYF
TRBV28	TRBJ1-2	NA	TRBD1	TGTGCGAGCCAGACAGGGACTAACTATGGCTACACCTTC	CASQTGTNYGYTF
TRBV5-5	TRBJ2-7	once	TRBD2	TGTGCCAGCAGCCCGCCTGGGACTAGCGGCTCCTACGAGCAGTACTTC	CASSPPGTSGSYEQYF
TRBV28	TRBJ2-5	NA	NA	TGTGCCAGCAGTTTTATAGGTTCCGGGAAAGAGACCCAGTACTTC	CASSFIGSGKETQYF
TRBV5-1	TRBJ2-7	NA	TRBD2	TGCGCCAGCAGCCGCCTAGCGGGAATCGGATCCTACGAGCAGTACTTC	CASSRLAGIGSYEQYF
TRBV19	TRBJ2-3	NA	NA	TGTGCCAGTAGGGTGAGCGGCGGCACAGATACGCAGTATTTT	CASRVSGGTDTQYF